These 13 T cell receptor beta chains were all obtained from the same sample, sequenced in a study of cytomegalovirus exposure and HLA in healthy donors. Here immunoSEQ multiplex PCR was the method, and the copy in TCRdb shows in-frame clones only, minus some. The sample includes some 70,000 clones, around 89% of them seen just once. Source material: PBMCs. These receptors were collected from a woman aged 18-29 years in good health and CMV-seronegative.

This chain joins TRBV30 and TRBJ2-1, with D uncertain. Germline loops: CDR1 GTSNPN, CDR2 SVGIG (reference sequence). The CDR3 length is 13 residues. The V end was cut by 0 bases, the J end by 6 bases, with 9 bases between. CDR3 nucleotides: TGTGCCTGGAGTGTACACCTTCCCAATGAGCAGTTCTTC. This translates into CAWSVHLPNEQFF.

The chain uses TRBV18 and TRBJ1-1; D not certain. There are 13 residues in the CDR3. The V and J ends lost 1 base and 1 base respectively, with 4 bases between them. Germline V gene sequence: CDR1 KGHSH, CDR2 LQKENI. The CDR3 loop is CASSPQPNTEAFF. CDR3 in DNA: TGTGCCAGCTCACCACAGCCGAACACTGAAGCTTTCTTT.

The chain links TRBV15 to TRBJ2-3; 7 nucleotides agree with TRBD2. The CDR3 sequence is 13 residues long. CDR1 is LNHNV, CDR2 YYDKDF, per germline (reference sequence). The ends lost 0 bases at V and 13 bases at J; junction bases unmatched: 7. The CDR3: CATSRDLAAIKYF. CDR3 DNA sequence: TGTGCCACCAGCAGAGACCTAGCGGCCATCAAGTATTTT. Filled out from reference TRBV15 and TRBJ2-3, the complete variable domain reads DAMVIQNPRYQVTQFGKPVTLSCSQTLNHNVMYWYQQKSSQAPKLLFHYYDKDFNNEADTPDNFQSRRPNTSFCFLDIRSPGLGDTAMYLCATSRDLAAIKYFGPGTRLTVL.

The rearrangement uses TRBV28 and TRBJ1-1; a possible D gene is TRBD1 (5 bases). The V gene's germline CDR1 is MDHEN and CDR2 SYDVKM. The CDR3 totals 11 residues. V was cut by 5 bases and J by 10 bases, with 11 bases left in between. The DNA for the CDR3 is TGTGCCAGCAGTATCAGGGATAGAGCTTTCTTT. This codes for CASSIRDRAFF. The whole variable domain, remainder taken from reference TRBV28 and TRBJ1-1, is DVKVTQSSRYLVKRTGEKVFLECVQDMDHENMFWYRQDPGLGLRLIYFSYDVKMKEKGDIPEGYSVSREKKERFSLILESASTNQTSMYLCASSIRDRAFFGQGTRLTVV.

The CDR3 region is CASSPPMNTEAFF. CDR3 coding DNA: TGTGCCAGCTCACCTCCTATGAACACTGAAGCTTTCTTT. The chain links TRBV18 to TRBJ1-1; D unclear. This CDR3 is built from 13 residues. Looked up from germline, CDR1 is KGHSH and CDR2 is LQKENI. V was shortened by 3 bases and J by 0 bases, with 5 bases between the two germline ends.

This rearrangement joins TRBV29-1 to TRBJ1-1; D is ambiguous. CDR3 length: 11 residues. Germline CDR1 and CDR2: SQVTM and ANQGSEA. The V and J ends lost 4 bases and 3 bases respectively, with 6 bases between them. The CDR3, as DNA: TGCAGCGTTGTCCCGTACACTGAAGCTTTCTTT. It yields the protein CSVVPYTEAFF.

The CDR3 sequence: CASSPPVGQGGPISATDTQYF. In DNA, the CDR3 is TGTGCCAGCTCACCACCGGTTGGACAGGGTGGCCCAATTTCGGCGACAGATACGCAGTATTTT. The J gene is TRBJ2-3, the V gene TRBV18; 8 nucleotides match TRBD1. The CDR3 runs 21 residues. V was clipped by 0 bases and J by 3 bases; unmatched bases: 20. Germline V lookup: CDR1 KGHSH, CDR2 LQKENI.

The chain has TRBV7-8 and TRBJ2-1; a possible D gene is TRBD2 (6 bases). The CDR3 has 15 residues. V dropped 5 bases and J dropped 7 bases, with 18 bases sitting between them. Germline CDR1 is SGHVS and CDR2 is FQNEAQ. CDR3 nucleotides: TGTGCCAGCAGCCCCCGGGAGCGACCAGCAAATGAGCAGTTCTTC. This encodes CASSPRERPANEQFF.

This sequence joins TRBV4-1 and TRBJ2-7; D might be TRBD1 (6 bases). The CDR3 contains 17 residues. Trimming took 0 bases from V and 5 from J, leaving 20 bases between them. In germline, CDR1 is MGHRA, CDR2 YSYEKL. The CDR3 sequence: CASSQDPDRRIPHEQYF. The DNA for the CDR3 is TGCGCCAGCAGCCAAGACCCAGACAGGCGGATCCCCCACGAGCAGTACTTC.

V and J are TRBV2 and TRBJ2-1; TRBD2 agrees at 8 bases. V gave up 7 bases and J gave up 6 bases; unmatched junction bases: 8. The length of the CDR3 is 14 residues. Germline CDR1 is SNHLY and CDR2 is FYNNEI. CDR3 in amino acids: CASNIGTSRNEQFF. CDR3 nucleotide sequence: TGTGCCAGCAACATAGGGACTAGTCGCAATGAGCAGTTCTTC.

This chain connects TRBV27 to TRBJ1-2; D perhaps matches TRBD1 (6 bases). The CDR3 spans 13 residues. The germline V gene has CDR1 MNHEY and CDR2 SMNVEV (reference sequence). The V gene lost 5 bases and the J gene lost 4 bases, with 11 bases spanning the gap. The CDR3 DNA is TGTGCCAGCAGTCAGGGGCGCGGCTATGGCTACACCTTC. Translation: CASSQGRGYGYTF.

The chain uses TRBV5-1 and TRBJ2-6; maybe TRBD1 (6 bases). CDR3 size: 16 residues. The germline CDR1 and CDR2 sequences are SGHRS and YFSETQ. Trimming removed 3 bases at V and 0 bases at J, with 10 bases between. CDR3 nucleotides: TGCGCCAGCAGCTACGGACAGTTCTCTGGGGCCAACGTCCTGACTTTC. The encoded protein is CASSYGQFSGANVLTF.

The CDR3 DNA sequence: TGCGGAGCCGGGACTTACTACGAGCAGTACTTC. It codes for CGAGTYYEQYF. The chain employs TRBV20-1 and TRBJ2-7, with D maybe TRBD2 (6 bases). The CDR3 length is 11 residues. The germline gives CDR1 DFQATT, CDR2 SNEGSKA (reference sequence).